The 22 T cell receptor beta chains listed next were all sequenced from one sample in a study of shared clonotypes between healthy human individuals. Here immunoSEQ multiplex PCR was the method, and the copy in TCRdb shows in-frame clones only, minus some. The sample has approximately 2,300,000 clones; 85% to 95% are singletons. The sequenced material came from naive CD4+ T cells from PBMCs. This sample's subset: CD45RA+ positively selected. The receptors were sampled from a man younger than 35 in good health. Some clones in this sample may be carry-over from other donors' samples.

The V call is TRBV7-2, the J call TRBJ1-3; D uncertain. The germline V and J ends were trimmed by 5 bases and 1 base, with 9 bases remaining between them. The CDR3 length is 14 residues. The germline V gene encodes CDR1 SGHTA and CDR2 FQGNSA. CDR3 sequence: CASSTRVSGNTIYF. The CDR3 coding sequence is TGTGCCAGCAGCACGAGGGTGTCTGGAAACACCATATATTTT.

The chain carries TRBV15 and TRBJ2-5, with 14 bases identical to TRBD2. Germline CDR1 is LNHNV and CDR2 is YYDKDF (reference sequence). The CDR3 has 18 amino acids. With 0 bases clipped from V and 7 bases from J, the junction kept 10 bases outside the gene matches. The CDR3 loop is CATSRETSGRVQVGTQYF. CDR3 DNA: TGTGCCACCAGCAGAGAGACTAGCGGGAGGGTCCAGGTGGGGACCCAGTACTTC.

This chain links TRBV6-6 with TRBJ2-1, with D possibly being TRBD1 (5 bases). The germline V gene has CDR1 MNHNY and CDR2 SVGAGI (reference sequence). This CDR3 spans 15 amino acids. With 0 bases removed from V and 8 bases from J, the gap between germline ends came to 14 bases. CDR3 region: CASSYSSQGGDEQFF. The CDR3 nucleotides read TGTGCCAGCAGTTACTCGAGTCAGGGTGGCGATGAGCAGTTCTTC.

This chain uses TRBV30 with TRBJ2-7; D is unclear. V lost 2 bases, J lost 1 base, and 15 bases lay in between. CDR1 is GTSNPN and CDR2 is SVGIG in the germline V gene (reference sequence). There are 15 residues in the CDR3. The CDR3 bases are TGTGCCTGGAGTCGGACCGCCGCCCCTTCCTACGAGCAGTACTTC. Translation: CAWSRTAAPSYEQYF.

V and J are TRBV6-6 and TRBJ1-1; D might be TRBD1 (5 bases). This CDR3 contains 14 residues. CDR1 MNHNY and CDR2 SVGAGI come from the germline V gene (reference sequence). Trimming shortened V by 7 bases and J by 4 bases, and 16 bases separated the two germline ends. CDR3 coding DNA: TGTGCCAGCACCTCGCAGGGTTCCGTCACTGAAGCTTTCTTT. This gives the protein CASTSQGSVTEAFF.

As to this clone: At the DNA level, this CDR3 is encoded by other sequences in the same sample as well. The rearrangement joins TRBV18 to TRBJ2-7; TRBD2 aligns across 12 bases. V shed 3 bases, J shed 0 bases, and the junction held 3 bases outside the gene matches. Germline CDR1 and CDR2: KGHSH and LQKENI. The CDR3 sequence is 16 residues long. In nucleotides, the CDR3 is TGTGCCAGCTCACCCGGACTAGCGGGGCTCTCCTACGAGCAGTACTTC. This sequence encodes CASSPGLAGLSYEQYF.

A single count supports this clone. This chain uses TRBV28 with TRBJ2-6; D is undetermined. CDR1 and CDR2 (germline): MDHEN, SYDVKM. Trimming stripped 5 bases from V and 2 bases from J, with 16 bases between. The CDR3 spans 17 residues. The CDR3 nucleotides are TGTGCCAGCAGTACCCCCTCCGCAGGTCCTGGGGCCAACGTCCTGACTTTC. This sequence encodes CASSTPSAGPGANVLTF.

This clone was seen a single time. The CDR3 sequence: CASSLTDTLQETQYF. For the CDR3, the DNA is TGCGCCAGCAGCTTGACAGATACCTTGCAAGAGACCCAGTACTTC. V gene TRBV5-1 combines with J gene TRBJ2-5; no reliable D call. V was shortened by 1 base and J by 2 bases, with 12 bases between the two germline ends. CDR3 length: 15 amino acids. Germline V gene data show CDR1 as SGHRS and CDR2 as YFSETQ.

The count of this clone is one. The V gene is TRBV15, the J gene TRBJ1-3; D uncertain. Trimming removed 1 base at V and 0 bases at J, with 7 bases between. This CDR3 region has 15 residues. Germline-derived CDR1 and CDR2 are LNHNV and YYDKDF (reference sequence). The CDR3 coding sequence is TGTGCCACCAGCAGAGGGGGAGCCTCTGGAAACACCATATATTTT. This gives the protein CATSRGGASGNTIYF.

The chain links TRBV18 to TRBJ2-1; D call uncertain. Germline V lookup: CDR1 KGHSH, CDR2 LQKENI. This CDR3 is 12 amino acids long. The germline V and J ends were trimmed by 1 base and 7 bases, with 5 bases remaining between them. CDR3 amino acids: CASSPLQNEQFF. In DNA, the CDR3 is TGTGCCAGCTCACCACTACAGAATGAGCAGTTCTTC.

Note on this clone: Other DNA sequences of this sample code for an identical CDR3. The chain uses TRBV27 and TRBJ2-5; 8 bases agree with TRBD1. This CDR3 has 12 residues. Losses at the gene ends were 6 bases for V and 4 bases for J; bases not matched to a gene: 1. CDR1 MNHEY and CDR2 SMNVEV come from the germline V gene (reference sequence). CDR3 DNA sequence: TGTGCCAGCAGAACAGGGGGAGAGACCCAGTACTTC. The encoded protein is CASRTGGETQYF.

The chain carries TRBV7-9 and TRBJ2-1; TRBD2 matches at 10 bases. The CDR3 spans 16 residues. Germline values: CDR1 SEHNR, CDR2 FQNEAQ (reference sequence). Trimming removed 1 base from V and 8 bases from J; junction bases left unmatched: 8. The CDR3 region is CASSLGIELAGHEQFF. The CDR3 nucleotides are TGTGCCAGCAGCTTAGGGATCGAACTAGCGGGACATGAGCAGTTCTTC.

This chain connects TRBV9 to TRBJ2-3; D not resolved. The CDR3 loop spans 15 amino acids. V dropped 0 bases and J dropped 2 bases, with 10 bases sitting between them. Germline V gives CDR1 SGDLS, CDR2 YYNGEE. CDR3 in DNA: TGTGCCAGCAGCGTAGATGCTACTTTCACAGATACGCAGTATTTT. As protein: CASSVDATFTDTQYF.

The V gene is TRBV9, the J gene TRBJ2-1, with D perhaps matching TRBD2 (5 bases). CDR1 SGDLS and CDR2 YYNGEE come from the germline V gene. V dropped 2 bases and J dropped 10 bases, with 16 bases sitting between them. The CDR3 has 14 residues. CDR3 bases: TGTGCCAGCAGCGTCTCATCTAGCCTCGGGGAGCAGTTCTTC. Translating it yields CASSVSSSLGEQFF.

The chain uses TRBV5-1 and TRBJ1-1, with a weak D call TRBD1 (6 bases). This CDR3 comprises 14 residues. Germline values: CDR1 SGHRS, CDR2 YFSETQ. V dropped 3 bases and J dropped 8 bases, with 17 bases sitting between them. The CDR3 nucleotides read TGCGCCAGCAGCTACTCAACAGGGATCGGGGAAGCTTTCTTT. The encoded protein is CASSYSTGIGEAFF.

As to this clone: Other DNA sequences from this sample encode an identical CDR3 as well. This chain uses TRBV27 with TRBJ2-5; 15 bases align to TRBD2. CDR1 MNHEY and CDR2 SMNVEV come from the germline V gene (reference sequence). This CDR3 has 14 amino acids. V shed 6 bases and J 5 bases; nucleotides not matched to a gene: 1. The CDR3 protein is CASSGLAGGETQYF. The CDR3 bases are TGTGCCAGCAGCGGACTAGCGGGAGGGGAGACCCAGTACTTC.

V and J are TRBV18 and TRBJ2-2, with 7 bases matching TRBD2. The ends lost 2 bases at V and 6 bases at J; junction bases unmatched: 0. The CDR3 has 13 amino acids. Germline loops: CDR1 KGHSH, CDR2 LQKENI. The CDR3 region is CASSPGRAGELFF. The CDR3 nucleotides read TGTGCCAGCTCACCAGGGAGGGCCGGGGAGCTGTTTTTT.

V usage is TRBV27 and J usage is TRBJ2-3; 11 bases are shared with TRBD2. Germline loops: CDR1 MNHEY, CDR2 SMNVEV (reference sequence). CDR3 length equals 15 residues. With 10 bases clipped from V and 3 bases from J, the junction kept 9 bases outside the gene matches. CDR3 sequence: CANLTSGKQTDTQYF. CDR3 coding DNA: TGTGCCAACCTGACTAGCGGGAAACAAACAGATACGCAGTATTTT.

The V and J genes are TRBV7-2 and TRBJ2-7; D is possibly TRBD1 (6 bases). V dropped 5 bases and J dropped 0 bases, with 11 bases sitting between them. The germline V gene has CDR1 SGHTA and CDR2 FQGNSA. The CDR3 has 14 amino acids. CDR3: CASSAQGPSYEQYF. The CDR3 nucleotides read TGTGCCAGCAGCGCCCAGGGGCCCTCCTACGAGCAGTACTTC. The whole variable domain, remainder taken from reference TRBV7-2 and TRBJ2-7, is GAGVSQSPSNKVTEKGKDVELRCDPISGHTALYWYRQSLGQGLEFLIYFQGNSAPDKSGLPSDRFSAERTGGSVSTLTIQRTQQEDSAVYLCASSAQGPSYEQYFGPGTRLTVT.

This chain uses TRBV27 with TRBJ2-7; D possibly corresponds to TRBD2 (5 bases). V was pared by 8 bases and J by 2 bases, with 16 bases between. The V gene's germline CDR1 is MNHEY and CDR2 SMNVEV (reference sequence). The CDR3 runs 14 residues. In DNA form, the CDR3 reads TGTGCCAGCGGACTCCCCTCCCGAGCCTACGAGCAGTACTTC. This encodes CASGLPSRAYEQYF.

The rearrangement uses TRBV5-1 and TRBJ2-5, with 9 bases lining up with TRBD2. The CDR3 runs to 15 residues. CDR1 and CDR2 from the germline V gene are SGHRS and YFSETQ. Losses at the gene ends were 2 bases for V and 4 bases for J; bases not matched to a gene: 6. CDR3 in DNA: TGCGCCAGCAGCTTAGGCGGGAGGGCCCGAGAGACCCAGTACTTC. Translating it yields CASSLGGRARETQYF.

The chain uses TRBV6-6 and TRBJ2-3; 8 bases align to TRBD1. The germline V gene encodes CDR1 MNHNY and CDR2 SVGAGI (reference sequence). The trim removed 8 bases at V and 3 bases at J, leaving 7 bases unmatched. This CDR3 comprises 14 residues. CDR3 DNA: TGTGCCAGCTCCCCAGGGGGCGCGACAGATACGCAGTATTTT. It encodes CASSPGGATDTQYF.